This T cell receptor beta chain was sequenced for a study of Ad26.COV2.S vaccination and SARS-CoV-2 variants. Study context: Participant was drawn from the COV1001 Ad26.COV2.S trial arm.

Findings of the study overall: Possible underestimation of total T cell responses by the TCR breadth and depth analyses was noted.

Profiling relied on immunoSEQ multiplex PCR, and the TCRdb table lists in-frame clones only, not all of them. The sample yields more than 300,000 clones, around 89% seen once. The treatment here: about 20 received Ad26.COV2.S at low or high dose, single or two shots; 5 received placebo; per-sample allocation not given. The samples date from day 63 after the first vaccine or placebo injection. V lost 4 bases to trimming and J lost 4 bases; unmatched junction nucleotides: 5. This CDR3 is 17 amino acids long. From germline, CDR1 is MNHEY and CDR2 SMNVEV (reference sequence). With regard to this clone: What it recognizes is unknown.

V gene TRBV27 combines with J gene TRBJ2-1, with 15 bases that match TRBD2. This specimen consisted of peripheral blood, obtained in a trial of Ad26.COV2.S vaccine versus placebo. The receptor's source is a person between 18 and 60 years old who received the Ad26.COV2.S COVID-19 vaccine or a placebo. CDR3 DNA sequence: TGTGCCAGCAGTTCGCCCGGACTAGCGGGAGGGTACAATGAGCAGTTCTTC. This codes for CASSSPGLAGGYNEQFF.